This T cell receptor beta chain is from a study of identical twins. Template switching added a universal primer binding site, and final cDNA carried unique molecular identifiers. TCRdb recomputed calls from the 5' RACE reads with MiXCR, one row per CDR3 protein. The sample contains roughly 1,500,000 distinct CDR3 sequences, about 31% of which appear only once. Every one of the donors was a healthy Caucasian. This CDR3 spans 20 amino acids. With 0 bases clipped from V and 0 bases from J, the junction kept 14 bases outside the gene matches. CDR1 is DFQATT, CDR2 SNEGSKA, per germline (reference sequence).

The TCR was taken from a newborn girl in good health. The sample taken for sequencing was cord blood. The rearrangement links TRBV20-1 to TRBJ2-6; TRBD2 matches 7 bases. The CDR3 DNA follows: TGCAGTGCTAGAGACCCTAGCGGCACATGGTTAAACTCTGGGGCCAACGTCCTGACTTTC. This codes for CSARDPSGTWLNSGANVLTF.